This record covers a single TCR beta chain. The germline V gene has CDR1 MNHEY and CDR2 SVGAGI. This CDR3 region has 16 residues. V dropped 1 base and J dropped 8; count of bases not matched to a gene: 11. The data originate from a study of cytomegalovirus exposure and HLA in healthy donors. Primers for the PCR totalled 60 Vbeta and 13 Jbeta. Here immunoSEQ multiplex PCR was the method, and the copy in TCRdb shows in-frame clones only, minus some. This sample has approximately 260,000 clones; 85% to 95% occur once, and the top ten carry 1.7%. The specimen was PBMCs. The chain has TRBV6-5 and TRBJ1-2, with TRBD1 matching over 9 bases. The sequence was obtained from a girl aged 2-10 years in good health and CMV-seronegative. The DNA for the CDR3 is TGTGCCAGCAGTTACTATTTCGGGGACAGGGAAGGGGGCTACACCTTC. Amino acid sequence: CASSYYFGDREGGYTF.